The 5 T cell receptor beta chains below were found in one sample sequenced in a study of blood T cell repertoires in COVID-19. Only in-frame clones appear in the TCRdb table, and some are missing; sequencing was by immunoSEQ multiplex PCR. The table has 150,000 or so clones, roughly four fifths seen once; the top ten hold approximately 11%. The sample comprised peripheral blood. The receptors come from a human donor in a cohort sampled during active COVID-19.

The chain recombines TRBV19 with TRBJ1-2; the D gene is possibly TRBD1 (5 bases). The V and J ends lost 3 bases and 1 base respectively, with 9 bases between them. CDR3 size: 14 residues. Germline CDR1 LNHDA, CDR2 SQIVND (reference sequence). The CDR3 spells CASSIGGVNYGYTF. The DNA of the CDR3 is TGTGCCAGTAGTATCGGGGGGGTTAACTATGGCTACACCTTC.

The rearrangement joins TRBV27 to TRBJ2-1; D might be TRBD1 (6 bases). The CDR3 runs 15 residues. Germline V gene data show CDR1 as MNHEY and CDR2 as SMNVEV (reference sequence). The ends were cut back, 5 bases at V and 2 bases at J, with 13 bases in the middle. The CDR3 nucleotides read TGTGCCAGCAGTCTCAGGGGCGGTGCCTACAATGAGCAGTTCTTC. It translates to CASSLRGGAYNEQFF.

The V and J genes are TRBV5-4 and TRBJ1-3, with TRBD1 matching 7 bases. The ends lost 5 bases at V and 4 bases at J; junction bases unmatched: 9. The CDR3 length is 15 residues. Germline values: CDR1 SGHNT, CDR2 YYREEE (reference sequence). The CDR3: CASSMKGALGNTIYF. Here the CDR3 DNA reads TGTGCCAGCAGTATGAAGGGGGCGCTAGGAAACACCATATATTTT.

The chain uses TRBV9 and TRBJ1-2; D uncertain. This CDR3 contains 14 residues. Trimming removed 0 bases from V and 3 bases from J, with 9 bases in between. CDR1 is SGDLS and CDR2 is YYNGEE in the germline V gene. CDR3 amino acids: CASSVEPHDYGYTF. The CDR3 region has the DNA TGTGCCAGCAGCGTAGAGCCCCATGACTATGGCTACACCTTC.

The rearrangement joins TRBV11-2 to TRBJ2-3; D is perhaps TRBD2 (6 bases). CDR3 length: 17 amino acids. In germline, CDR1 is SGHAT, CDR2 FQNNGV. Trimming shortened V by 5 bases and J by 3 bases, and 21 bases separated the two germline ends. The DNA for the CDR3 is TGTGCCAGCAGCATCGGGACTCCACACTATAATACAGATACGCAGTATTTT. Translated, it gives CASSIGTPHYNTDTQYF.